Below are 7 T cell receptor beta chains sequenced from a single sample in a study of early stage breast cancer tumors. TCRdb's copy holds only in-frame clones and misses some; the assay was immunoSEQ multiplex PCR. Among 60,000 to 80,000 clones, 79% were seen once, and the ten largest hold 3% to 3.5%. The specimen sequenced was blood. These receptors were obtained from a person between 60 and 69 years old with breast cancer.

The chain carries TRBV29-1 and TRBJ2-5; D might be TRBD1 (6 bases). Between the trimmed V and J ends, which lost 6 bases and 5 bases, there was a span of 22 bases. The CDR3 contains 15 residues. CDR1 is SQVTM, CDR2 ANQGSEA, per germline. CDR3 coding DNA: TGCAGCGTCGCGAAATTGGACAGCCTAGGGGAGACCCAGTACTTC. It is translated as CSVAKLDSLGETQYF.

Written as DNA, the CDR3 is TGTGCCATCAGTGGGACACCAGAGGAAAAACTGTTTTTT. This gives the protein CAISGTPEEKLFF. The chain couples TRBV10-3 to TRBJ1-4; D is possibly TRBD1 (5 bases). The germline V gene has CDR1 ENHRY and CDR2 SYGVKD. The V gene lost 4 bases and the J gene lost 8 bases, with 11 bases spanning the gap. The CDR3 totals 13 residues.

V usage is TRBV6-6 and J usage is TRBJ1-1; 7 bases line up with TRBD1. The V segment lost 8 bases and the J segment 4 bases; nucleotides outside the gene matches: 7. The germline CDR1 and CDR2 sequences are MNHNY and SVGAGI (reference sequence). There are 13 residues in the CDR3. The CDR3 bases are TGTGCCAGCGGATTTCAGGGGGGCACTGAAGCTTTCTTT. It yields the protein CASGFQGGTEAFF.

J is TRBJ2-7 and V is TRBV7-3; tentatively, D is TRBD2 (5 bases). The CDR3 consists of 13 residues. Trimming cost V 0 bases and J 5 bases, with 8 bases left between them. Germline V CDR1 and CDR2: SGHTA, FQGTGA. The CDR3 is CASSLTARDEQYF. The CDR3 nucleotides are TGTGCCAGCAGCTTAACGGCGAGGGACGAGCAGTACTTC.

J is TRBJ1-4 and V is TRBV18; no definite D call. V was clipped by 4 bases and J by 0 bases, with 18 bases between them. CDR3 size: 18 residues. The germline V gene encodes CDR1 KGHSH and CDR2 LQKENI. The CDR3 here is CASSQGLRSIATNEKLFF. The DNA for the CDR3 is TGTGCCAGCTCACAGGGTCTCAGATCGATTGCAACTAATGAAAAACTGTTTTTT.

The chain links TRBV25-1 to TRBJ1-4; 8 bases match TRBD1. The V and J ends lost 8 bases and 7 bases, in that order; junction bases with no gene match: 9. Germline assignment: CDR1 MGHDK and CDR2 SYGVNS. The CDR3 is 14 residues long. The CDR3 protein is CASARQGRGEKLFF. In DNA, the CDR3 is TGTGCCAGCGCCCGACAGGGGCGGGGTGAAAAACTGTTTTTT.

The chain joins TRBV18 to TRBJ2-1, with D tentatively TRBD2 (5 bases). Germline V gene lookup returns CDR1 KGHSH and CDR2 LQKENI. V was shortened by 6 bases and J by 8 bases, with 8 bases between the two germline ends. The CDR3 contains 11 residues. In DNA form, the CDR3 reads TGTGCCAGCTCTCCCGGGGATGAGCAGTTCTTC. Its translation: CASSPGDEQFF.